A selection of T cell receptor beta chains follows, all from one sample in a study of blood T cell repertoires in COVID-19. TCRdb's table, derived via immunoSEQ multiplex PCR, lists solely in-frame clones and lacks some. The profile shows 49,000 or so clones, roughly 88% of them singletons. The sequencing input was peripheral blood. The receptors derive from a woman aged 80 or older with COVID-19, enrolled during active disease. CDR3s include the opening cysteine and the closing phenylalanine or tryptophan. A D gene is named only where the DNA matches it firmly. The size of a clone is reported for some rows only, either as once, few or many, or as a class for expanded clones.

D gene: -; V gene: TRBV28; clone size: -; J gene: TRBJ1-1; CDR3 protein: CASTPGGRNTEAFF; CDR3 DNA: TGTGCCAGCACCCCAGGAGGGAGGAACACTGAAGCTTTCTTT
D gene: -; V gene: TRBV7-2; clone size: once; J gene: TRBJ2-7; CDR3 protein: CASSLGRGYEQYF; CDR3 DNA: TGTGCCAGCAGCTTAGGCAGGGGATACGAGCAGTACTTC
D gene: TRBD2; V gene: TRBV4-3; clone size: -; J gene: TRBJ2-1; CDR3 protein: CASSPLVRGGQNEQFF; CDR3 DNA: TGCGCCAGCAGCCCGCTGGTGCGGGGGGGGCAGAATGAGCAGTTCTTC
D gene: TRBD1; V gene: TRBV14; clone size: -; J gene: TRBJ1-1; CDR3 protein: CASSQAGTGVETEAFF; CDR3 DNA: TGTGCCAGCAGCCAAGCAGGGACAGGGGTTGAAACTGAAGCTTTCTTT
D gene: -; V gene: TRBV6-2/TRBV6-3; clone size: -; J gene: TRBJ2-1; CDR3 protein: CASSYGGSSYNEQFF; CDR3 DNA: TGTGCCAGCAGTTACGGGGGGTCCTCCTACAATGAGCAGTTCTTC
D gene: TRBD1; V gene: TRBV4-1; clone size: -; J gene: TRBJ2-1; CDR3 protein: CASSQEGQGDEQFF; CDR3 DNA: TGCGCCAGCAGCCAAGAGGGACAGGGTGATGAGCAGTTCTTC
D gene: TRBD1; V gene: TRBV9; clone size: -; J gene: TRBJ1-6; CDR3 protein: CASSPGGLSPLHF; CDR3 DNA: TGTGCCAGCAGCCCAGGGGGTCTGTCACCCCTCCACTTT
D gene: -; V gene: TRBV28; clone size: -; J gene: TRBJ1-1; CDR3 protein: CASSLRTPRGNTEAFF; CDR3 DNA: TGTGCCAGCAGTTTAAGGACACCAAGAGGGAACACTGAAGCTTTCTTT
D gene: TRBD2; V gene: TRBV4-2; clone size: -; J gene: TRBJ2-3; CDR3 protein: CASSQASAGGGTDTQYF; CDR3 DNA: TGTGCCAGCAGCCAAGCTTCCGCGGGAGGGGGCACAGATACGCAGTATTTT
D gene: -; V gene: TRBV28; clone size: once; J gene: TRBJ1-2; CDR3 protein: CASQGASNYGYTF; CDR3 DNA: TGTGCCAGCCAAGGGGCCTCAAACTATGGCTACACCTTC
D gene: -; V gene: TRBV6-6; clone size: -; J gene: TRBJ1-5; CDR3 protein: CASSRSAPGGASNQPQHF; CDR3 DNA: TGTGCCAGCAGTCGTTCCGCCCCGGGGGGCGCGAGCAATCAGCCCCAGCATTTT
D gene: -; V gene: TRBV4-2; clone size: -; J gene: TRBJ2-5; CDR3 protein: CASSQGSSGGQETQYF; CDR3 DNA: TGTGCCAGCAGCCAAGGGAGTAGCGGAGGACAAGAGACCCAGTACTTC
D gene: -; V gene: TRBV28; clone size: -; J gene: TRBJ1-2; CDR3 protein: CASRGLHNGYTF; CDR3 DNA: TGTGCCAGCAGGGGGCTCCACAATGGCTACACCTTC
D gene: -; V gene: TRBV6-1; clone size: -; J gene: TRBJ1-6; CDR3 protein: CASSDSLSPLHF; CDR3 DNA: TGTGCCAGCAGTGATTCTCTTTCACCCCTCCACTTT
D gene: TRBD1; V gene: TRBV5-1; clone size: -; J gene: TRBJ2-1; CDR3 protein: CASSPGGAGYNEQFF; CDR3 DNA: TGCGCCAGCAGCCCAGGGGGCGCGGGGTACAATGAGCAGTTCTTC
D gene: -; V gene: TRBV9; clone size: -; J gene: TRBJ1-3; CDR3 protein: CASSSGGHHLGGNTIYF; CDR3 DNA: TGTGCCAGCAGTTCGGGGGGACACCATCTGGGAGGAAACACCATATATTTT
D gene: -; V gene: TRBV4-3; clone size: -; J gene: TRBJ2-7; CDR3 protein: CASSQAPGSGYEQYF; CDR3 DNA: TGCGCCAGCAGCCAGGCACCAGGGTCGGGCTACGAGCAGTACTTC
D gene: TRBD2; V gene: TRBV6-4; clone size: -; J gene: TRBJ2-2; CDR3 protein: CASSRLAGEGQNTGELFF; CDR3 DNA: TGTGCCAGCAGTCGCTTGGCGGGAGAGGGGCAGAACACCGGGGAGCTGTTTTTT
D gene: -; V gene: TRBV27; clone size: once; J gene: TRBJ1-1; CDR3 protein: CASSLIFGSRGRNTEAFF; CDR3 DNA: TGTGCCAGCAGTTTAATTTTCGGGTCCCGGGGTAGGAACACTGAAGCTTTCTTT
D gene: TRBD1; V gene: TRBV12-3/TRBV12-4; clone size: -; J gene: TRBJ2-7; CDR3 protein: CASSPDRAEQYF; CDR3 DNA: TGTGCCAGCAGTCCCGACAGGGCAGAGCAGTACTTC
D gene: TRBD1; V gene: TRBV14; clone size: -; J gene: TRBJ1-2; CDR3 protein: CASSQTGGAGNYGYTF; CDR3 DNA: TGTGCCAGCAGCCAAACAGGGGGCGCTGGTAACTATGGCTACACCTTC
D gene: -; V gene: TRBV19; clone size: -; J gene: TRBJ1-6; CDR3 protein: CASANPIAGQHNSPLHF; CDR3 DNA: TGTGCCAGTGCTAACCCCATTGCTGGACAGCATAATTCACCCCTCCACTTT
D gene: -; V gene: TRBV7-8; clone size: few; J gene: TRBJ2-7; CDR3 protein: CASSWTDGSEQYF; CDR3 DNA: TGTGCCAGCAGTTGGACAGATGGGAGCGAGCAGTACTTC
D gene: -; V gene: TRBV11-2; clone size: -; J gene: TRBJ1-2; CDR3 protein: CASRYPRYNYGYTF; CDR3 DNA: TGTGCCAGCAGATACCCGCGATACAACTATGGCTACACCTTC
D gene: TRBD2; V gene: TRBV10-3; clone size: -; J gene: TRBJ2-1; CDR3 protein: CAISEGKAGGSNEQFF; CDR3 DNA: TGTGCCATCAGTGAGGGGAAGGCGGGAGGTTCGAATGAGCAGTTCTTC
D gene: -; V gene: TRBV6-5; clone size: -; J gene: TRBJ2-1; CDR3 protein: CASRPPSSYNEQFF; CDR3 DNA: TGTGCCAGCAGGCCACCGAGCTCCTACAATGAGCAGTTCTTC